The 25 T cell receptor beta chains below were found in one sample sequenced in a study of blood T cell repertoires in COVID-19 (dated by TCRdb to 2020 to 2021). Library creation used the immunoSEQ multiplex PCR assay. Entries here come from immuneACCESS through TCRdb and include only in-frame sequences with V and J called. Some clones fail to appear in such tables; in the studies checked, an unresolved V gene covers under half of the shortfall, and the cause of the remainder is unknown. The sample table holds around 250,000 clones, of which approximately 85% were seen once. The ten largest clones represent 9.1% of the sample. The source material was PBMCs or T cells enriched from blood (not recorded which). The receptors were sampled from a woman aged 50 to 65 with acute COVID-19.

The chain couples TRBV6-2 or TRBV6-3 to TRBJ2-3; 12 bases match TRBD2. CDR1 MNHEY and CDR2 SVGEGT come from the germline V gene. V trimming: 2 bases; J trimming: 5 bases; junction bases outside the gene matches: 2. The CDR3 runs 15 residues. CDR3 bases: TGTGCCAGCAGTTACGCGGGACTAGCGGGAGATACGCAGTATTTT. Protein: CASSYAGLAGDTQYF.

This clone occurred once. The J gene is TRBJ1-1, the V gene TRBV7-3, with D perhaps TRBD1 (6 bases). Germline CDR1 and CDR2: SGHTA and FQGTGA. Trimming pared 5 bases from V and 0 bases from J, leaving 10 bases between. The CDR3 has 14 amino acids. This CDR3 is CASSRDTLNTEAFF. In DNA form, the CDR3 reads TGTGCCAGCAGCCGGGACACATTGAACACTGAAGCTTTCTTT.

The gene calls are TRBV5-4 and TRBJ2-1, with 8 bases that match TRBD2. V lost 2 bases, J lost 6 bases, and 7 bases stayed unmatched. CDR1 and CDR2 from the germline V gene are SGHNT and YYREEE (reference sequence). CDR3 length: 15 residues. In DNA form, the CDR3 reads TGTGCCAGCAGCTTACGGGGGGGCCCGGGCAATGAGCAGTTCTTC. Translation: CASSLRGGPGNEQFF.

The chain uses TRBV27 and TRBJ1-2; 8 nucleotides align to TRBD1. This CDR3 comprises 14 residues. The ends lost 3 bases at V and 3 bases at J; junction bases unmatched: 3. CDR1 and CDR2 (germline): MNHEY, SMNVEV (reference sequence). DNA of the CDR3: TGTGCCAGCAGTTTGAACAGGGGGGACTATGGCTACACCTTC. Translating gives CASSLNRGDYGYTF.

The rearrangement uses TRBV5-1 and TRBJ2-5; 7 nucleotides align to TRBD1. Looked up from germline, CDR1 is SGHRS and CDR2 is YFSETQ. V was clipped by 8 bases and J by 4 bases; unmatched bases: 2. The CDR3 totals 11 residues. CDR3 in amino acids: CASTGVETQYF. For the CDR3, the DNA is TGCGCCAGTACAGGGGTAGAGACCCAGTACTTC.

The V and J genes are TRBV29-1 and TRBJ1-2; perhaps TRBD1 as D (5 bases). CDR3 length: 13 residues. V gave up 5 bases and J gave up 8 bases, with 18 bases separating them. CDR1 and CDR2 (germline): SQVTM, ANQGSEA. The CDR3 nucleotides read TGCAGCGTTCTAGGACACACCGGCCAAGGCTACACCTTC. Translating it yields CSVLGHTGQGYTF.

This clone has only one observation. V usage is TRBV11-2 and J usage is TRBJ2-5, with 7 bases identical to TRBD1. Germline-derived CDR1 and CDR2 are SGHAT and FQNNGV. The CDR3 is 14 amino acids. The V segment lost 3 bases and the J segment 4 bases; nucleotides outside the gene matches: 5. CDR3 coding DNA: TGTGCCAGCAGCTTGGGACAGCCTCCAGAGACCCAGTACTTC. It encodes CASSLGQPPETQYF.

The chain couples TRBV5-1 to TRBJ1-1, with D possibly being TRBD1 (6 bases). The CDR3 has 15 residues. CDR1 is SGHRS and CDR2 is YFSETQ in the germline V gene. V lost 0 bases and J 1 base, leaving 10 bases between the germline ends. CDR3 sequence reads: CASSLGPRGNTEAFF. Here the CDR3 DNA reads TGCGCCAGCAGCTTGGGTCCCAGGGGGAACACTGAAGCTTTCTTT.

This chain connects TRBV25-1 to TRBJ1-1; 9 positions match TRBD1. J lost 0 bases, V lost 8 bases, and 13 bases had no gene match. Germline V CDR1 and CDR2: MGHDK, SYGVNS. The CDR3 contains 17 residues. The CDR3 bases are TGTGCCAGCGGACCCACAGGGGGCGGAGGTTTGAACACTGAAGCTTTCTTT. It codes for CASGPTGGGGLNTEAFF.

The rearrangement joins TRBV6-2 or TRBV6-3 to TRBJ2-1; tentative D call: TRBD1 (6 bases). Trimming cost V 4 bases and J 7 bases, with 11 bases left between them. Germline CDR1 and CDR2: MNHEY and SVGEGT. This CDR3 has 13 amino acids. CDR3 protein: CASSLRQVNEQFF. The CDR3 bases are TGTGCCAGCAGTTTGCGACAGGTTAATGAGCAGTTCTTC.

J is TRBJ1-1 and V is TRBV5-1, with 12 positions matching TRBD1. V was pared by 0 bases and J by 7 bases, with 10 bases of the junction left unmatched. CDR1 is SGHRS, CDR2 YFSETQ, per germline. This CDR3 contains 17 residues. For the CDR3, the DNA is TGCGCCAGCAGCTTGGCGGGGTTGGGACAGGGGGCCTTTGAAGCTTTCTTT. Amino acids: CASSLAGLGQGAFEAFF.

The chain recombines TRBV7-6 with TRBJ2-1, with TRBD2 as a possible D gene (6 bases). The CDR3 has 16 amino acids. Germline assignment: CDR1 SGHVS and CDR2 FNYEAQ. V was shortened by 5 bases and J by 4 bases, with 18 bases between the two germline ends. CDR3: CASSPVSPGEYNEQFF. CDR3 nucleotides: TGTGCCAGCAGCCCGGTGAGCCCGGGGGAATACAATGAGCAGTTCTTC.

The chain carries TRBV12-3 or TRBV12-4 and TRBJ1-6, with TRBD1 matching 8 bases. This CDR3 has 12 residues. V shed 10 bases and J 6 bases; nucleotides not matched to a gene: 2. Here the CDR3 DNA reads TGTGCCACCGGACAGGGTAATTCACCCCTCCACTTT. Protein sequence: CATGQGNSPLHF.

This rearrangement joins TRBV3-1 (or the pseudogene TRBV3-2) to TRBJ1-5; D is unclear. V was trimmed by 0 bases and J by 2 bases, leaving 14 bases between them. The CDR3 extends over 17 amino acids. In germline, CDR1 is LGHDT, CDR2 YNNKEL (reference sequence). The CDR3 DNA reads TGTGCCAGCAGCCAAGAAATCGCCAGGCGGGGCAATCAGCCCCAGCATTTT. Translated: CASSQEIARRGNQPQHF.

The chain joins TRBV6-5 to TRBJ1-1; no firm D call. The V gene's germline CDR1 is MNHEY and CDR2 SVGAGI. CDR3 length: 11 amino acids. Trimming removed 4 bases from V and 10 bases from J, with 10 bases in between. The CDR3 nucleotides read TGTGCCAGCAGTTCACCACGGGTAGCTTTCTTT. Its translation is CASSSPRVAFF.

This chain joins TRBV27 and TRBJ1-2; possibly TRBD1 for D (6 bases). The CDR3 loop spans 13 amino acids. The V and J ends lost 2 bases and 4 bases respectively, with 8 bases between them. Germline V gene sequence: CDR1 MNHEY, CDR2 SMNVEV (reference sequence). The CDR3 sequence is CASSLTGTYGYTF. The CDR3 coding sequence is TGTGCCAGCAGTTTAACAGGGACCTATGGCTACACCTTC.

Notes on this clone: At one boundary the junction diverges from the germline segment, which might be a read error. The chain is built from TRBV13 and TRBJ2-7, with D possibly TRBD2 on 6 matching bases. Per the germline V gene, CDR1 is PRHDT and CDR2 is FYEKMQ (reference sequence). The CDR3 runs 17 residues. CDR3 in DNA: TGTGCCAGCAGCCCCCGGGGAGGCCATCCACTTCCCTACAAGCAGTACTTC. This sequence encodes CASSPRGGHPLPYKQYF.

This clone came up a few times. V usage is TRBV29-1 and J usage is TRBJ1-2; 10 bases agree with TRBD1. The germline gives CDR1 SQVTM, CDR2 ANQGSEA. The V and J ends lost 0 bases and 6 bases, in that order; junction bases with no gene match: 4. The CDR3 runs to 14 residues. CDR3 DNA sequence: TGCAGCGTTGAAGATCCCGGGACAGGGGATGGCTACACCTTC. This gives the protein CSVEDPGTGDGYTF.

This clone has a single count. The chain employs TRBV7-2 and TRBJ2-5, with TRBD2 as a possible D gene (6 bases). V shed 0 bases and J shed 7 bases, with 15 bases lying between them. This CDR3 contains 15 residues. Germline V gene sequence: CDR1 SGHTA, CDR2 FQGNSA. The CDR3, as DNA: TGTGCCAGCAGCTTAGCGCGCGGGGTCGAGGGGACCCAGTACTTC. Protein sequence: CASSLARGVEGTQYF. The variable domain in full, completed from reference TRBV7-2 and TRBJ2-5, reads GAGVSQSPSNKVTEKGKDVELRCDPISGHTALYWYRQSLGQGLEFLIYFQGNSAPDKSGLPSDRFSAERTGGSVSTLTIQRTQQEDSAVYLCASSLARGVEGTQYFGPGTRLLVL.

The chain links TRBV9 to TRBJ2-7; 7 nucleotides match TRBD1. With 7 bases clipped from V and 12 bases from J, the junction kept 16 bases outside the gene matches. Germline CDR1 is SGDLS and CDR2 is YYNGEE. The CDR3 has 13 amino acids. This CDR3 is CASSLGDSGEGYF. The CDR3, as DNA: TGTGCCAGCTCCCTAGGGGACAGCGGAGAGGGGTACTTC.

This clone was counted a single time. V gene TRBV7-9 combines with J gene TRBJ1-1, with D tentatively TRBD1 (5 bases). V lost 3 bases and J 7 bases, leaving 18 bases between the germline ends. There are 15 residues in the CDR3. Looked up from germline, CDR1 is SEHNR and CDR2 is FQNEAQ (reference sequence). CDR3 bases: TGTGCCAGCAGCTTGGACAACTCTCGGAAGAGTGAAGCTTTCTTT. It translates to CASSLDNSRKSEAFF.

This sequence joins TRBV27 and TRBJ2-7, with 7 bases matching TRBD1. Germline CDR1 is MNHEY and CDR2 is SMNVEV (reference sequence). Germline trimming cut 2 bases from V and 1 base from J; bases unmatched to any gene: 2. The CDR3 runs to 14 residues. CDR3 residues: CASSLKQGSYEQYF. For the CDR3, the DNA is TGTGCCAGCAGTTTAAAACAGGGGTCCTACGAGCAGTACTTC.

The chain links TRBV4-1 to TRBJ2-3, with a possible D match to TRBD1 (5 bases). Germline CDR1 is MGHRA and CDR2 is YSYEKL. The CDR3 totals 15 residues. V was cut by 2 bases and J by 6 bases, with 15 bases left in between. CDR3 residues: CASSQPTVGVDTQYF. The CDR3 DNA reads TGCGCCAGCAGCCAACCCACGGTAGGGGTCGATACGCAGTATTTT.

For the CDR3, the DNA is TGTGCCAGCAGTGCGACAGGGAATGGGAACACTGAAGCTTTCTTT. Its protein product is CASSATGNGNTEAFF. This chain links TRBV6-4 with TRBJ1-1; TRBD1 aligns across 7 bases. Per the germline V gene, CDR1 is MRHNA and CDR2 is SNTAGT. V shed 4 bases and J 1 base; nucleotides not matched to a gene: 6. CDR3 size: 15 residues.

This clone was observed a single time. CDR3 region: CAISESGHTGELFF. CDR3 coding DNA: TGTGCCATCAGTGAGTCTGGGCACACCGGGGAGCTGTTTTTT. The chain recombines TRBV10-3 with TRBJ2-2; D gene ambiguous. V shed 0 bases and J shed 3 bases, with 5 bases lying between them. This CDR3 spans 14 amino acids. The germline V gene has CDR1 ENHRY and CDR2 SYGVKD.